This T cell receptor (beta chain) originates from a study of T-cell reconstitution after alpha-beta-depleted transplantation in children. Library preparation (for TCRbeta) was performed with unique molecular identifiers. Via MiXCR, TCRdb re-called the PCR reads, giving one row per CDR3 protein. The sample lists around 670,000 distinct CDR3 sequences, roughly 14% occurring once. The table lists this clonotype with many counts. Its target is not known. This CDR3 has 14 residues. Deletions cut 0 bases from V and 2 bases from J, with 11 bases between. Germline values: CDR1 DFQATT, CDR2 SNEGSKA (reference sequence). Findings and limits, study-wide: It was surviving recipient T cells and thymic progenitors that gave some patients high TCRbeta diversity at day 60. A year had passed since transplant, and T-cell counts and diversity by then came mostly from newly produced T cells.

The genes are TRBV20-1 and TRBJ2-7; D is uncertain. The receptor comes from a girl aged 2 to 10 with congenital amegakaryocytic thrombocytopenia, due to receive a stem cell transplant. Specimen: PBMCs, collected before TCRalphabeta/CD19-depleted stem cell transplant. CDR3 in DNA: TGCAGTGCTAGAGATGGATATCGACCCTACGAGCAGTACTTC. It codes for CSARDGYRPYEQYF.